A single sample gave rise to the 10 T cell receptor beta chains below, sequenced in a study of early T cells in non-severe SARS-CoV-2 infection. TCRdb fed the 5' RACE reads into MiXCR, producing one record per CDR3 protein. Of 80,000 to 95,000 distinct CDR3 sequences listed, 11% to 15% are singletons. The sample comprised whole blood. Receptors were obtained from an adult who was a healthcare worker with PCR-confirmed SARS-CoV-2 infection or an uninfected control (not recorded which).

This chain uses TRBV23-1 with TRBJ1-4; tentatively, D is TRBD1 (5 bases). TRBV23-1 is known as an ORF, though its function is uncertain. CDR3 size: 14 residues. V gave up 7 bases and J gave up 8 bases, with 17 bases separating them. The CDR3 DNA reads as TGCGCCAGCATTTGGCGCAGGGAGGGGGAAAAACTGTTTTTT. It translates to CASIWRREGEKLFF.

This clonotype showed up just a few times. The chain joins TRBV18 to TRBJ2-4, with 7 positions matching TRBD1. The J segment lost 8 bases and the V segment lost 3 bases, leaving 4 bases of the junction unmatched. Germline loops: CDR1 KGHSH, CDR2 LQKENI. The CDR3 sequence is 13 residues long. As DNA, the CDR3 is TGTGCCAGCTCACCCAGGGGGATGGACATTCAGTACTTC. This gives the protein CASSPRGMDIQYF. The whole variable domain, filled in from reference TRBV18 and TRBJ2-4, reads NAGVMQNPRHLVRRRGQEARLRCSPMKGHSHVYWYRQLPEEGLKFMVYLQKENIIDESGMPKERFSAEFPKEGPSILRIQQVVRGDSAAYFCASSPRGMDIQYFGAGTRLSVL.

This clonotype was detected only a few times. The CDR3 region is CASSPTLSRYQETQYF. CDR3 coding DNA: TGTGCCAGCAGCCCCACCCTTTCCCGGTACCAAGAGACCCAGTACTTC. The chain combines TRBV7-9 with TRBJ2-5; D is unresolved. Germline V gene sequence: CDR1 SEHNR, CDR2 FQNEAQ (reference sequence). Trimming removed 5 bases at V and 0 bases at J, with 16 bases between. The CDR3 is made up of 16 amino acids.

This clonotype was seen a few times. The chain joins TRBV3-1 to TRBJ2-1; 9 bases are a match to TRBD2. J was trimmed by 4 bases and V by 2 bases; bases with no gene match: 18. Germline assignment: CDR1 LGHDT and CDR2 YNNKEL (reference sequence). The CDR3 consists of 20 residues. The CDR3 spells CASSQPVGAGGPYGYNEQFF. The CDR3 region has the DNA TGTGCCAGCAGCCAACCTGTTGGTGCGGGGGGGCCTTACGGTTACAATGAGCAGTTCTTC.

The chain recombines TRBV29-1 with TRBJ2-7; a weak D match, TRBD1 (6 bases). The germline CDR1 and CDR2 sequences are SQVTM and ANQGSEA. The ends were cut back, 7 bases at V and 3 bases at J, with 10 bases in the middle. The CDR3 extends over 11 amino acids. In DNA, the CDR3 is TGCAGCGCCGGACAGTACTACGAGCAGTACTTC. Amino acid sequence: CSAGQYYEQYF.

This clonotype was detected many times. V is TRBV12-3 or TRBV12-4 and J is TRBJ1-3; D call uncertain. Trimming left V 3 bases short and J 4 bases short, with 7 bases between. The CDR3 length is 13 residues. The CDR3, as DNA: TGTGCCAGCAGTTTGGTCGGAGGAAACACCATATATTTT. Its translation is CASSLVGGNTIYF.

This clonotype was recorded a few times. V gene TRBV20-1 combines with J gene TRBJ2-7; 8 bases map to TRBD1. The CDR3 sequence is 11 residues long. Germline V lookup: CDR1 DFQATT, CDR2 SNEGSKA (reference sequence). The junction had 4 bases not matched to a gene; V was cut back by 6 bases and J by 6 bases. CDR3 sequence reads: CSASRGPEQYF. The CDR3 coding sequence is TGCAGTGCGTCCAGGGGGCCCGAGCAGTACTTC.

The rearrangement links TRBV18 to TRBJ1-1; 9 bases map to TRBD1. V lost 3 bases and J lost 1; bases outside the gene matches: 3. Germline V gives CDR1 KGHSH, CDR2 LQKENI. The CDR3 length is 15 residues. CDR3 amino acids: CASSPWDRENTEAFF. For the CDR3, the DNA is TGTGCCAGCTCACCCTGGGACAGGGAGAACACTGAAGCTTTCTTT.

The chain has TRBV4-1 and TRBJ1-2, with D possibly being TRBD1 (5 bases). Germline V CDR1 and CDR2: MGHRA, YSYEKL. The CDR3 has 14 amino acids. V was pared by 0 bases and J by 8 bases, with 13 bases between. The CDR3 region has the DNA TGCGCCAGCAGCCAAGATTCAGGGAGTTACGGCTACACCTTC. Translation gives CASSQDSGSYGYTF.

The chain has TRBV20-1 and TRBJ1-2; 7 bases line up with TRBD1. This CDR3 region has 13 residues. Germline V gene lookup returns CDR1 DFQATT and CDR2 SNEGSKA (reference sequence). V was pared by 6 bases and J by 5 bases, with 9 bases of the junction left unmatched. This CDR3 is CSAPGTDGYGYTF. CDR3 DNA: TGCAGTGCGCCCGGGACAGATGGTTATGGCTACACCTTC.